The T cell receptor (beta chain) under discussion was sequenced for a study of blood T cell repertoires in COVID-19. Study context: COVID-19 samples, acute and convalescent, were from the United States, Italy and Spain. From T cells, B-cell-depleted T cells, or PBMCs came the material, which was cDNA or gDNA.

As originally analysed: Estimates of nucleated cell counts were drawn from the amplification of reference gene primers. This table comes from immunoSEQ multiplex PCR, and its TCRdb copy is limited to in-frame clones, with some not included. V, J and clone size are those of that table, while D and trimming were read from the DNA. Of about 250,000 clones listed, 90% to 95% are singletons. The CDR3 covers 15 residues. CDR1 SQVTM and CDR2 ANQGSEA come from the germline V gene. V dropped 2 bases and J dropped 5; count of bases not matched to a gene: 11. The chain links TRBV29-1 to TRBJ2-5; the match to TRBD2 covers 7 bases. The sequence was obtained from a woman aged 18 to 35 who had recovered from COVID-19. The material sequenced was PBMCs or T cells enriched from blood (not recorded which). For the CDR3, the DNA is TGCAGCGTTGAACCACATGGGAGGGTCGGGGAGACCCAGTACTTC. Translating it yields CSVEPHGRVGETQYF. The entire variable domain, with the rest obtained from reference TRBV29-1 and TRBJ2-5, is as follows: SAVISQKPSRDICQRGTSLTIQCQVDSQVTMMFWYRQQPGQSLTLIATANQGSEATYESGFVIDKFPISRPNLTFSTLTVSNMSPEDSSIYLCSVEPHGRVGETQYFGPGTRLLVL.